These 29 T cell receptor beta chains were all obtained from the same sample, sequenced in a study of blood T cells in healthy people across ages. A second PCR of roughly 7 to 11 cycles used a sample-barcoded 5' primer and a J-beta primer mix. One entry per CDR3 protein results from TCRdb running MiXCR on the 5' RACE reads. This sample yields some 900,000 distinct CDR3 sequences, of which more than 25% are seen a single time; around 16% belongs to the top ten. Sequenced material: blood. The source is a woman aged 80 or over in good health.

The chain employs TRBV20-1 and TRBJ2-7; D possibly corresponds to TRBD2 (5 bases). The germline V gene encodes CDR1 DFQATT and CDR2 SNEGSKA (reference sequence). CDR3 size: 13 residues. CDR3 amino acids: CSPYRGTSYEQYF. As DNA, the CDR3 is TGCAGCCCCTACCGGGGAACCTCCTACGAGCAGTACTTC.

The chain carries TRBV5-1 and TRBJ2-1, with 14 bases aligning to TRBD2. V lost 0 bases to trimming and J lost 9 bases; unmatched junction nucleotides: 5. The CDR3 is 16 residues long. Germline V gene data show CDR1 as SGHRS and CDR2 as YFSETQ. For the CDR3, the DNA is TGCGCCAGCAGCTTGGAGACTAGCGGGGGGGCGGGTGAGCAGTTCTTC. This translates into CASSLETSGGAGEQFF.

This clonotype was counted at least ten times. The V call is TRBV28, the J call TRBJ1-2; a weak D match, TRBD1 (5 bases). CDR1 and CDR2 (germline): MDHEN, SYDVKM. Between the trimmed V and J ends, which lost 5 bases and 0 bases, there was a span of 13 bases. This CDR3 region has 15 residues. The CDR3: CASSIRQQANYGYTF. The CDR3 DNA sequence: TGTGCCAGCAGTATTAGACAGCAAGCTAACTATGGCTACACCTTC.

This chain joins TRBV9 and TRBJ2-5, with D possibly matching TRBD2 (6 bases). CDR3 length: 14 residues. Looked up from germline, CDR1 is SGDLS and CDR2 is YYNGEE. V gave up 6 bases and J gave up 2 bases, with 14 bases separating them. CDR3 in amino acids: CASTGTSAQETQYF. The CDR3 region has the DNA TGTGCCAGCACGGGGACTTCGGCACAAGAGACCCAGTACTTC.

The sample holds many counts of this clonotype. The J gene is TRBJ1-5, the V gene TRBV20-1; D remains ambiguous. The CDR3 is 11 residues long. Per germline, CDR1 DFQATT and CDR2 SNEGSKA (reference sequence). V was trimmed by 6 bases and J by 6 bases, leaving 9 bases between them. CDR3 coding DNA: TGCAGTGCAGCTGGAGGTCAGCCCCAGCATTTT. Translated: CSAAGGQPQHF.

At least ten counts were recorded for this clonotype. This chain joins TRBV5-1 and TRBJ2-1; TRBD1 might be the D (6 bases). V shed 4 bases and J shed 9 bases, with 20 bases lying between them. Germline V gene data show CDR1 as SGHRS and CDR2 as YFSETQ. There are 15 residues in the CDR3. The CDR3 region is CASSAGQTGYAEQFF. In nucleotides, the CDR3 is TGCGCCAGCAGCGCAGGCCAAACAGGGTATGCTGAGCAGTTCTTC.

The chain couples TRBV12-5 to TRBJ2-3; D unresolved. The CDR3 runs 13 residues. Trimming removed 2 bases at V and 2 bases at J, with 5 bases between. CDR1 is LGHNT, CDR2 FRNRAP, per germline. The CDR3: CASGLSPTDTQYF. As DNA, the CDR3 is TGTGCTAGTGGTTTGTCCCCCACAGATACGCAGTATTTT.

This clonotype was counted ten times or more. This chain connects TRBV20-1 to TRBJ2-3, with unresolved D. Germline CDR1 reads DFQATT; CDR2 reads SNEGSKA (reference sequence). V lost 0 bases and J lost 4, with 11 bases in between. The CDR3 sequence is 14 residues long. The CDR3 loop is CSARDSGRADTQYF. The CDR3 coding sequence is TGCAGTGCTAGAGATTCAGGAAGGGCAGATACGCAGTATTTT.

This clonotype showed up many times. This chain connects TRBV7-2 to TRBJ2-1; D is possibly TRBD1 (5 bases). V lost 5 bases, J lost 7 bases, and 12 bases lay in between. This CDR3 comprises 13 residues. Germline V CDR1 and CDR2: SGHTA, FQGNSA. CDR3 in DNA: TGTGCCAGCAGCACCAGGGCAGGGAATGAGCAGTTCTTC. Translating gives CASSTRAGNEQFF.

The chain joins TRBV18 to TRBJ2-5, with a possible D match to TRBD2 (6 bases). With the DNA end fitting TRBJ2-7 better, the J assignment may be wrong. The CDR3 extends over 13 amino acids. From germline, CDR1 is KGHSH and CDR2 LQKENI. This chain's CDR3 is CASSPPTSSEQYF. For the CDR3, the DNA is TGTGCCAGCTCACCACCGACTAGTTCCGAGCAGTACTTC.

The gene calls are TRBV3-1 and TRBJ1-2; D may be TRBD1 (6 bases). CDR3 size: 15 residues. The ends were cut back, 2 bases at V and 4 bases at J, with 14 bases in the middle. From germline, CDR1 is LGHDT and CDR2 YNNKEL (reference sequence). The CDR3 nucleotides are TGTGCCAGCAGCCAAAATGCGGGGGCTGGCTATGGCTACACCTTC. It specifies CASSQNAGAGYGYTF.

This chain links TRBV15 with TRBJ1-1; D unclear. Trimming left V 0 bases short and J 0 bases short, with 5 bases between. The CDR3 runs 14 residues. Germline V gene sequence: CDR1 LNHNV, CDR2 YYDKDF (reference sequence). The CDR3 bases are TGTGCCACCAGCAGAGATCGGTTGAACACTGAAGCTTTCTTT. Translated, it gives CATSRDRLNTEAFF.

This clonotype was seen at least ten times. DNA for the CDR3: TGTGCCAGCAGGAATCGGGGGACCTACAATGAGCAGTTCTTC. As protein: CASRNRGTYNEQFF. The chain uses TRBV6-2 or TRBV6-3 and TRBJ2-1; D may be TRBD2 (6 bases). This CDR3 has 14 amino acids. Germline assignment: CDR1 MNHEY and CDR2 SVGEGT. Trimming took off 6 bases at V and 2 bases at J, with 11 bases between the two ends.

Comments on this clonotype: The junction differs from germline at one of its ends, possibly a read error. The V call is TRBV5-1, the J call TRBJ2-4; D perhaps matches TRBD1 (5 bases). There are 15 residues in the CDR3. Germline CDR1 reads SGHRS; CDR2 reads YFSETQ. The CDR3 DNA reads TGCGCCGGCAGCTTGGGGCCGATAGCCAAAAACATTCAGTACTTC. Residues: CAGSLGPIAKNIQYF. The full variable domain, rest sourced from reference TRBV5-1 and TRBJ2-4, is KAGVTQTPRYLIKTRGQQVTLSCSPISGHRSVSWYQQTPGQGLQFLFEYFSETQRNKGNFPGRFSGRQFSNSRSEMNVSTLELGDSALYLCAGSLGPIAKNIQYFGAGTRLSVL.

The chain carries TRBV20-1 and TRBJ1-3; the D is unclear. In germline, CDR1 is DFQATT, CDR2 SNEGSKA (reference sequence). This CDR3 comprises 11 residues. The V end was cut by 2 bases, the J end by 6 bases, with 5 bases between. CDR3 sequence reads: CSARHENTIYF. For the CDR3, the DNA is TGCAGTGCTAGACATGAAAACACCATATATTTT.

This clonotype was picked up a small number of times. The gene calls are TRBV6-5 and TRBJ1-1, with a possible D match to TRBD1 (5 bases). There are 14 residues in the CDR3. V shed 4 bases and J shed 3 bases, with 12 bases lying between them. Looked up from germline, CDR1 is MNHEY and CDR2 is SVGAGI. As DNA, the CDR3 is TGTGCCAGCAGTTCAGGGCTGGGGGACACTGAAGCTTTCTTT. This gives the protein CASSSGLGDTEAFF.

This clonotype has more than one count but fewer than ten. The rearrangement links TRBV20-1 to TRBJ1-6; 8 nucleotides agree with TRBD1. V gave up 0 bases and J gave up 7 bases; unmatched junction bases: 8. The CDR3 has 16 residues. Germline V lookup: CDR1 DFQATT, CDR2 SNEGSKA (reference sequence). Here the CDR3 DNA reads TGCAGTGCTAGAGATCAAGGACAGGGAGGAAATTCACCCCTCCACTTT. Amino acid sequence: CSARDQGQGGNSPLHF.

The table lists this clonotype with many counts. V and J are TRBV4-2 and TRBJ1-2, with D tentatively TRBD1 (5 bases). The ends were cut back, 7 bases at V and 7 bases at J, with 13 bases in the middle. CDR3 length: 12 residues. Germline CDR1 and CDR2: LGHNA and YNFKEQ. The CDR3 loop reads CASKGFPSGYTF. Written as DNA, the CDR3 is TGTGCCAGCAAGGGGTTCCCGTCTGGCTACACCTTC.

This clonotype was seen many times. This chain connects TRBV27 to TRBJ1-6, with D possibly TRBD1 on 6 matching bases. The ends were cut back, 6 bases at V and 10 bases at J, with 19 bases in the middle. The CDR3 sequence is 15 residues long. The V gene's germline CDR1 is MNHEY and CDR2 SMNVEV (reference sequence). Here the CDR3 DNA reads TGTGCCAGCAGCCGACGGACAGTGGAGCGCTCACCCCTCCACTTT. Amino acid sequence: CASSRRTVERSPLHF.

In its sample, this clonotype was seen many times. This chain uses TRBV7-2 with TRBJ2-1; 10 bases are a match to TRBD2. Unmatched junction bases numbered 1, after V lost 6 bases and J lost 2 bases. Germline V lookup: CDR1 SGHTA, CDR2 FQGNSA. CDR3 length: 14 amino acids. This CDR3 reads CASRSGGAYNEQFF. CDR3 nucleotides: TGTGCCAGCAGGAGCGGGGGGGCCTACAATGAGCAGTTCTTC.

The CDR3 DNA is TGCAGTGCTGCGGGGGGCCGTAACTCCTACAATGAGCAGTTCTTC. Translation: CSAAGGRNSYNEQFF. The V gene is TRBV20-1, the J gene TRBJ2-1; 8 bases line up with TRBD2. Trimming at V came to 5 bases and at J to 0 bases, leaving 6 bases not matched to a gene. Germline CDR1 is DFQATT and CDR2 is SNEGSKA (reference sequence). This CDR3 region has 15 residues.

This clonotype was recorded a few times. This chain links TRBV4-1 with TRBJ1-6; possible D gene TRBD1, 6 bases. The CDR3 is made up of 17 amino acids. The germline CDR1 and CDR2 sequences are MGHRA and YSYEKL. V lost 0 bases and J lost 9, with 18 bases in between. The CDR3 region is CASSQDGTGASASPLHF. The CDR3 DNA sequence: TGCGCCAGCAGCCAAGATGGGACGGGGGCGTCGGCTTCACCCCTCCACTTT.

This clonotype was detected many times. The gene calls are TRBV14 and TRBJ2-4, with 7 bases that match TRBD2. The CDR3 extends over 16 amino acids. Germline assignment: CDR1 SGHDN and CDR2 FVKESK. After removal of 0 bases from V and 1 base from J, the junction contained 3 bases not matched to a gene. The CDR3 nucleotides read TGTGCCAGCAGCCAAGATCCAGCGGGGGCCAAAAACATTCAGTACTTC. This translates into CASSQDPAGAKNIQYF.

A note on this clonotype: It may be a read error: a sequence one base away is much more abundant. The chain carries TRBV11-3 and TRBJ2-5; D uncertain. CDR1 is SGHNT and CDR2 is YENEEA in the germline V gene. This CDR3 spans 13 amino acids. V was trimmed by 6 bases and J by 11 bases, leaving 19 bases between them. The CDR3 region is CASSNKDLGEQYF. CDR3 nucleotide sequence: TGTGCCAGCAGTAATAAAGATTTGGGTGAGCAGTACTTC.

The chain carries TRBV19 and TRBJ2-7; 8 positions match TRBD1. Germline trimming cut 4 bases from V and 5 bases from J; bases unmatched to any gene: 7. This CDR3 contains 14 residues. Germline V gene sequence: CDR1 LNHDA, CDR2 SQIVND (reference sequence). The CDR3 is CASSTRDRQHEQYF. CDR3 DNA sequence: TGTGCCAGTAGTACTCGGGACAGGCAGCACGAGCAGTACTTC.

As concerns this clonotype: A much bigger clone sits one base away, suggesting this may be a read error. V usage is TRBV6-2 or TRBV6-3 and J usage is TRBJ2-7; D remains unclear. The germline CDR1 and CDR2 sequences are MNHEY and SVGEGT. The CDR3 consists of 13 residues. The CDR3 protein is CAGSYREYYEQYF. CDR3 nucleotides: TGTGCCGGCAGTTATCGTGAGTACTACGAGCAGTACTTC.

This clonotype was observed at least ten times. This chain connects TRBV6-2 or TRBV6-3 to TRBJ2-7; the match to TRBD1 covers 8 bases. Germline CDR1 and CDR2: MNHEY and SVGEGT. With V trimmed by 3 bases and J by 2 bases, 6 bases remained unmatched. The CDR3 runs 15 residues. CDR3 amino acids: CASSYSDRGPYEQYF. The CDR3 DNA reads TGTGCCAGCAGTTATTCCGACAGGGGACCCTACGAGCAGTACTTC.

About this clonotype: A much bigger clone sits one base away, suggesting this may be a read error. V is TRBV7-2 and J is TRBJ1-2; 7 bases are a match to TRBD1. The CDR3 extends over 14 amino acids. Germline CDR1 and CDR2: SGHTA and FQGNSA. CDR3 sequence: CASSLNKGAYGHTF. In DNA, the CDR3 is TGTGCCAGCAGCCTAAATAAGGGGGCCTATGGCCACACCTTC.

This clonotype occurred many times. In nucleotides, the CDR3 is TGTGCCAGCGGACCCGGGGTCCTCGAACATTACGAGCAGTACTTC. Its protein is CASGPGVLEHYEQYF. V gene TRBV27 combines with J gene TRBJ2-7; D may be TRBD2 (5 bases). Germline-derived CDR1 and CDR2 are MNHEY and SMNVEV (reference sequence). The CDR3 spans 15 residues. V was trimmed by 8 bases and J by 4 bases, leaving 21 bases between them.